Each of the 2 T cell receptor beta chains below was sequenced from the same sample in a study of T cell repertoires in cytomegalovirus infection. TCRdb reanalysed the reads using MiXCR and keeps one entry per CDR3 protein. The sample includes more than 400,000 distinct CDR3 sequences, more than 20% of them seen just once. The specimen sequenced was PBMCs. The receptors were gathered from a human donor in good health (CMV status not recorded). Some clones in this sample may be carry-over from other donors' samples.

The sample holds a few counts of this clonotype. This chain connects TRBV5-4 to TRBJ2-3, with D possibly being TRBD2 (6 bases). CDR1 and CDR2 from the germline V gene are SGHNT and YYREEE (reference sequence). The CDR3 is 16 amino acids. Trimming cost V 9 bases and J 1 base, with 21 bases left between them. The DNA for the CDR3 is TGTGCCACCCGCCCCGTCGGGGGTACGGGCACAGATACGCAGTATTTT. As protein: CATRPVGGTGTDTQYF.

This clonotype appeared a few times. V gene TRBV7-6 combines with J gene TRBJ1-1, with D uncertain. The ends were cut back, 4 bases at V and 11 bases at J, with 20 bases in the middle. The CDR3 runs to 14 residues. Germline assignment: CDR1 SGHVS and CDR2 FNYEAQ. The CDR3 spells CASSYLGMRPKAFF. DNA of the CDR3: TGTGCCAGCAGCTACTTGGGCATGAGACCAAAGGCTTTCTTT.